This T cell receptor (beta chain) was documented in a study of PD-1 blockade in classical Hodgkin lymphoma. The CDR3 totals 14 residues. Trimming left V 5 bases short and J 8 bases short, with 18 bases between. Germline CDR1 LNHDA, CDR2 SQIVND (reference sequence). Study-wide results and caveats: It was reported that newly diagnosed patients had less baseline TCR diversity than healthy donors. Unlike CD8+ TCR diversity, which did not rise significantly by C4D1, CD4+ TCR diversity did. Patients starting nivolumab under 1 year after ASCT were excluded.

Every patient was affected by relapse after autologous stem cell transplantation, while exposure to brentuximab vedotin was not uniform. On this clone itself: The antigen is unknown.

TCRdb's copy holds only in-frame clones and misses some; the assay was immunoSEQ multiplex PCR. The sample carries more than 25,000 clones, about two thirds recorded once. The gene calls are TRBV19 and TRBJ1-2; TRBD1 is a possible D gene (5 bases). The material sequenced was peripheral blood mononuclear cells (PBMCs), taken before the second cycle of nivolumab. This receptor was identified in a human donor with classical Hodgkin lymphoma. The CDR3, as DNA: TGTGCCAGTAGTCCCTATCAGGGACCCTGGGGCTACACCTTC. Protein sequence: CASSPYQGPWGYTF. Based on the CDR3 plus reference TRBV19 and TRBJ1-2, the full variable domain is DGGITQSPKYLFRKEGQNVTLSCEQNLNHDAMYWYRQDPGQGLRLIYYSQIVNDFQKGDIAEGYSVSREKKESFPLTVTSAQKNPTAFYLCASSPYQGPWGYTFGSGTRLTVV.